This T cell receptor (beta chain) was captured in a study of blood T cell repertoires in COVID-19 (dated by TCRdb to about 2020). Some background on the complete study: Samples from collaborators originated in the United States, Italy and Spain and spanned both the acute and convalescent phases of COVID-19. The prospective study material was composed of cDNA or gDNA derived from T cells, B-cell-depleted T cells, or PBMCs. Subjects who had been exposed to COVID-19, were actively infected with it, or had recovered from it provided the deeply sampled blood TCRbeta repertoires that made up the dataset. The repertoires were released in a freely available public database meant as a resource for research on the immune response to SARS-CoV-2. Samples came from the ongoing ImmuneRACE study (first 160 participants) plus 1,254 subjects from 6 global collaborators. A de-identified subject ID, COVID-19 status, age in years and sex were almost always included in the sample metadata. Where available, HLA class I and class II types were obtained from metadata supplied by the sample provider rather than from assay-based typing. Here is what the overall study found, with its caveats: Clinical and demographic metadata were provided uncurated, with the amount varying by source and participant.

A word on this clone: The antigen it recognizes is unknown. Qualities for individual bases were not recorded, and no much larger clone is one base off.

Here V drops 1 base and J drops 11 bases, and the junction holds 6 bases not matched to any gene. CDR1 and CDR2 are read off the germline V gene as SGHVS and FQNEAQ. The CDR3 holds 13 amino acids from the cysteine to the phenylalanine. CDR3 DNA only is kept here, 39 bases in frame from base 1. TCRbeta CDR3 regions were amplified from genomic DNA using the immunoSEQ Assay, a bias-controlled multiplex PCR. In the paper's pipeline: The number of nucleated cells in each sample was estimated from the amplification of reference gene primers within the assay. To quantify the absolute abundance of each unique TCRbeta CDR3 rearrangement, sequence reads were collapsed and filtered. Productive Simpson clonality was computed per sample as the square root of Simpson's diversity index over productive rearrangements. As stored in TCRdb, this immuneACCESS dataset retains in-frame rearrangements with V and J assigned. A fraction of the clones does not appear; measured against another copy, unresolved V genes explain less than half of the discrepancy, and the remainder lacks a known reason. V and J calls and clone size are given by that table; D and trimming were obtained from the DNA. This sample holds roughly 250,000 clones; 85% were observed only once. Over 5.5% of the sample lies in the top ten.

Collaborating institutions collected whole blood in K2EDTA tubes following their own protocols. Collaborator samples were shipped for TCRbeta analysis as frozen whole blood, isolated PBMCs, or DNA extracted from either sample type. Here the chain combines TRBV7-8 and TRBJ2-7; 9 middle bases align to TRBD1. The TCR sequence derives from an older woman with active or convalescent COVID-19. Sequenced: peripheral blood. CDR3 region: CASSLVGDRDKYF. Read as DNA, the sequence is TGTGCCAGCAGCTTAGTGGGGGACAGGGATAAGTACTTC.